This entry describes one TCR beta chain. What it binds is unknown. The sample belongs to a study of beta chain features in type 1 diabetes. Overall study findings and caveats: Within patients, naive, central memory and Treg TCRB repertoires seemed more similar than within healthy donors. TCRB CDR3 length was moderately but significantly reduced in all four CD4+ subsets of Type 1 diabetes patients.

Expressed TCRB transcripts were sequenced because the entire RNA isolate underwent reverse transcription. Data came from immunoSEQ multiplex PCR; TCRdb stores just in-frame clones and leaves some out. The sample contains hundreds of thousands of clones, approximately 15% of which appear only once. Per germline, CDR1 SGHRS and CDR2 YFSETQ. V was clipped by 0 bases and J by 4 bases, with 9 bases between them. CDR3 size: 14 residues. The V gene is TRBV5-1, the J gene TRBJ2-3, with D possibly TRBD2 on 5 matching bases. The clonotype comes from a man younger than 35 with type 1 diabetes. The sequenced sample consisted of naive CD4+ T cells from blood. The CDR3 coding sequence is TGCGCCAGCAGCTTGGGTAGCGAACCAGATACGCAGTATTTT. It codes for CASSLGSEPDTQYF.